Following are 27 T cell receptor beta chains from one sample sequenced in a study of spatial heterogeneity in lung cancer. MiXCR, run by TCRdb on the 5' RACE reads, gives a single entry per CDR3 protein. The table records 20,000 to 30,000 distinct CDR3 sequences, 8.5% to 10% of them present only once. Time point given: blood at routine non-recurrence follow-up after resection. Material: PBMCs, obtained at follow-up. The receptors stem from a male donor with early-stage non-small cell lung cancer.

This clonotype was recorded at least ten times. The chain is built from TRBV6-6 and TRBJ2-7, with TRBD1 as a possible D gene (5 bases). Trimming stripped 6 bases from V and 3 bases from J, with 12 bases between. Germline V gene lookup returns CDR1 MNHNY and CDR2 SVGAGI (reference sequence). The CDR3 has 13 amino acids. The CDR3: CASRLDKHYEQYF. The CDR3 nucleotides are TGTGCCAGCAGGTTGGACAAACACTACGAGCAGTACTTC.

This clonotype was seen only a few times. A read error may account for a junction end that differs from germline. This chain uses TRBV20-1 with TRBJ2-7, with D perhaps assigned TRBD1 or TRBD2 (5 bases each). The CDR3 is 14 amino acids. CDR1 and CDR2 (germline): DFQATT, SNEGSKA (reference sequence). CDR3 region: CSGGLAGRSSEQYF. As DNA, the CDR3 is TGCAGTGGCGGACTCGCAGGGAGATCCTCCGAGCAGTACTTC.

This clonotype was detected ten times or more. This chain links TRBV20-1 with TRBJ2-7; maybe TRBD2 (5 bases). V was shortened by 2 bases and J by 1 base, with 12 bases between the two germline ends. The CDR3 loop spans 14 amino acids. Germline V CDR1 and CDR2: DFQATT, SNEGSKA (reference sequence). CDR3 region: CSARLGRRSYEQYF. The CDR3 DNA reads TGCAGTGCTAGATTGGGCAGGAGGTCCTACGAGCAGTACTTC.

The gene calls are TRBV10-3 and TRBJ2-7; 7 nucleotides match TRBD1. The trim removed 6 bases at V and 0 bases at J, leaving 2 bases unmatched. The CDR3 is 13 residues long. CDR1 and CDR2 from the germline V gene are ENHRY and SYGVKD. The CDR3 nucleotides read TGTGCCATCAGCTGGGACAGCTCCTACGAGCAGTACTTC. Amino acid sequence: CAISWDSSYEQYF.

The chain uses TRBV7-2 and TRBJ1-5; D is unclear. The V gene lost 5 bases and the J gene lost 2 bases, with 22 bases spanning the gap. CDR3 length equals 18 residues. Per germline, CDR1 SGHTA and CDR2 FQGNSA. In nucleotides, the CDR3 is TGTGCCAGCAGCCCCTGCATCCCTTATCGCCCGTGCAATCAGCCCCAGCATTTT. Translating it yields CASSPCIPYRPCNQPQHF.

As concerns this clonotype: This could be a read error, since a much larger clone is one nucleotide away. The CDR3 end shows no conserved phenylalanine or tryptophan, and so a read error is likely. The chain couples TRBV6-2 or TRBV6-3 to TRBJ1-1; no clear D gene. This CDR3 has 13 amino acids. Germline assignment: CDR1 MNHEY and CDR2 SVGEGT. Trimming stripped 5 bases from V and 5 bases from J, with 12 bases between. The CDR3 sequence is CASSPTLGTEAFL. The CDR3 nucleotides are TGTGCCAGCAGTCCGACCTTGGGGACTGAAGCTTTCTTA.

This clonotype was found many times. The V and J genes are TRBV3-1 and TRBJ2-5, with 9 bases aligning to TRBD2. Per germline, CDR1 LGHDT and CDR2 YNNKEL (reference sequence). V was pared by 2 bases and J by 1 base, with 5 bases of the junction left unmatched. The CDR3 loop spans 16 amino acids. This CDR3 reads CASSQIAGASQETQYF. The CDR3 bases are TGTGCCAGCAGCCAAATAGCGGGGGCCAGCCAAGAGACCCAGTACTTC.

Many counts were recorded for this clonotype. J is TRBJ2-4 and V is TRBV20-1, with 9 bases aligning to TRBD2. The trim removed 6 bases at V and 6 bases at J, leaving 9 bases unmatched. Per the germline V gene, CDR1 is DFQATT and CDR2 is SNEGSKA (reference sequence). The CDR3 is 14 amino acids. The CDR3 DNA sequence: TGCAGTGCCCCGGCGGGACTAGCCCTAAACATTCAGTACTTC. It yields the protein CSAPAGLALNIQYF.

The CDR3 sequence is CASSEVRGYNEQFF. In DNA form, the CDR3 reads TGTGCCAGCAGTGAAGTTAGAGGGTACAATGAGCAGTTCTTC. The chain joins TRBV6-1 to TRBJ2-1; possibly TRBD2 for D (5 bases). Trimming removed 1 base from V and 4 bases from J, with 8 bases in between. The CDR3 totals 14 residues. Per germline, CDR1 MNHNS and CDR2 SASEGT.

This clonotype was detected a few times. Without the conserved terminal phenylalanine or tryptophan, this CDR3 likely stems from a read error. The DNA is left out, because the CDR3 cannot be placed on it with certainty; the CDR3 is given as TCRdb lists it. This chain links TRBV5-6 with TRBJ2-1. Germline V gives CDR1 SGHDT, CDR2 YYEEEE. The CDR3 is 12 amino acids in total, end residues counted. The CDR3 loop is CASSLKGGALSV.

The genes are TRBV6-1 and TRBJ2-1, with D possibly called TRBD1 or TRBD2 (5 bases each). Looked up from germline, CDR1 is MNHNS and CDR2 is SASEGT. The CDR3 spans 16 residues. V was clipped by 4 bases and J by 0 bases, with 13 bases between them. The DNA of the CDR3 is TGTGCCAGCAGTGGCCAAGGGGAGAGCTCCTACAATGAGCAGTTCTTC. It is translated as CASSGQGESSYNEQFF.

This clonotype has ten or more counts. CDR3 in amino acids: CASSPDRGSYEQYF. In DNA, the CDR3 is TGTGCCAGCAGCCCCGACAGGGGTTCCTACGAGCAGTACTTC. The genes are TRBV4-2 and TRBJ2-7, with 8 nucleotides matching TRBD1. The CDR3 is 14 residues long. Losses at the gene ends were 4 bases for V and 1 base for J; bases not matched to a gene: 3. CDR1 and CDR2 (germline): LGHNA, YNFKEQ.

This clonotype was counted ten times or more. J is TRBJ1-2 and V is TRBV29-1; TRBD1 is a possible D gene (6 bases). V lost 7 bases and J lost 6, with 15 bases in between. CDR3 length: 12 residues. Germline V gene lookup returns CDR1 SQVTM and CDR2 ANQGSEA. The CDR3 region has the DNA TGCAGCGCTGCTACAGGGAGGAATGGCTACACCTTC. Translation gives CSAATGRNGYTF.

CDR3 protein: CASSQVVGDEQYF. The DNA of the CDR3 is TGCGCCAGCAGCCAAGTTGTAGGGGACGAGCAGTACTTC. V usage is TRBV4-1 and J usage is TRBJ2-7, with D maybe TRBD1 (5 bases). CDR1 is MGHRA and CDR2 is YSYEKL in the germline V gene. The CDR3 covers 13 residues. Trimming pared 1 base from V and 5 bases from J, leaving 9 bases between.

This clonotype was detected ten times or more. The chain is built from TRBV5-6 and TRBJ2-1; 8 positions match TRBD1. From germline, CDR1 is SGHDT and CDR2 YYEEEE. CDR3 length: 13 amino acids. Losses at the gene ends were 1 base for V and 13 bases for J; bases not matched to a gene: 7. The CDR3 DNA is TGTGCCAGCAGCTTGTGGGGGACAGGCCTCCAGTTCTTC. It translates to CASSLWGTGLQFF.

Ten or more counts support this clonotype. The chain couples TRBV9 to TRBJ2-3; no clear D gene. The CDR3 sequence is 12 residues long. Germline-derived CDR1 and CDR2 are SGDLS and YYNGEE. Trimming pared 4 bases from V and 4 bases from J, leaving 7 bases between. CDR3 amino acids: CASSLRADTQYF. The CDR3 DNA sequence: TGTGCCAGCAGCCTTAGAGCAGATACGCAGTATTTT.

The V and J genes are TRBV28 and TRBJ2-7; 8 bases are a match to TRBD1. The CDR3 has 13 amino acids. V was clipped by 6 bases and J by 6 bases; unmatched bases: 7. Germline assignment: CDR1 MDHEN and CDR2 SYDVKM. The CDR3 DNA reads TGTGCCAGCAGCCCGGCAGGGGGCGGCGAGCAGTACTTC. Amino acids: CASSPAGGGEQYF. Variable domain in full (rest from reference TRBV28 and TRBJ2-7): DVKVTQSSRYLVKRTGEKVFLECVQDMDHENMFWYRQDPGLGLRLIYFSYDVKMKEKGDIPEGYSVSREKKERFSLILESASTNQTSMYLCASSPAGGGEQYFGPGTRLTVT.

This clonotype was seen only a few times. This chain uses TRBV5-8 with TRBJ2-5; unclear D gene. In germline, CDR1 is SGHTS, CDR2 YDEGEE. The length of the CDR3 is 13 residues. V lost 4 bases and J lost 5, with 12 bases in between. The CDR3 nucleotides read TGTGCCAGCAGCCCGGCCGGGTTGGAGACCCAGTACTTC. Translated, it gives CASSPAGLETQYF.

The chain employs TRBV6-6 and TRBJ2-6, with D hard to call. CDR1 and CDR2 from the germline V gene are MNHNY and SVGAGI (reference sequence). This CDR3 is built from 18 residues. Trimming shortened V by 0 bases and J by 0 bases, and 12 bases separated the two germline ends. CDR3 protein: CASSYSNIRPSGANVLTF. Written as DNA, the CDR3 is TGTGCCAGCAGTTACTCGAATATCCGCCCCTCTGGGGCCAACGTCCTGACTTTC.

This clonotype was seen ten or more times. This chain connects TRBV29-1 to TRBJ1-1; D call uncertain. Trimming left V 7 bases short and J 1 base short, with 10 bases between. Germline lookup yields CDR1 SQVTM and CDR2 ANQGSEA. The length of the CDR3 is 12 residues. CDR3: CSADPRNTEAFF. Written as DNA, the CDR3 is TGCAGCGCCGACCCAAGGAACACTGAAGCTTTCTTT.

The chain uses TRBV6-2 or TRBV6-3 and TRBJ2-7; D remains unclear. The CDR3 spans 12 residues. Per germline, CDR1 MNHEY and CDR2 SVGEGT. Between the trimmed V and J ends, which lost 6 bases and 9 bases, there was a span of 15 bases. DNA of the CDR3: TGTGCCAGCAGCAAGATCGGACGGAGGCAGTACTTC. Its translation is CASSKIGRRQYF.

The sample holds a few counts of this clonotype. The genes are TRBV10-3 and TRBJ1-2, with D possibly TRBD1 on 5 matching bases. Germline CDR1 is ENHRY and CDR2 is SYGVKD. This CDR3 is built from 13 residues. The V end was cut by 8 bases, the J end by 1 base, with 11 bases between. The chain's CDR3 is CAIGDGFNYGYTF. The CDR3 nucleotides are TGTGCCATCGGGGACGGTTTTAACTATGGCTACACCTTC.

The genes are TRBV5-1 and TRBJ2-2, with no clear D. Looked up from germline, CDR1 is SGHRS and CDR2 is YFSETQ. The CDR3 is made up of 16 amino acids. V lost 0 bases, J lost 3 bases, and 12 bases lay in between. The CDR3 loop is CASSLAIVRYTGELFF. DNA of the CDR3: TGCGCCAGCAGCTTGGCCATCGTCCGATACACCGGGGAGCTGTTTTTT. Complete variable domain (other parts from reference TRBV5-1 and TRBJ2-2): KAGVTQTPRYLIKTRGQQVTLSCSPISGHRSVSWYQQTPGQGLQFLFEYFSETQRNKGNFPGRFSGRQFSNSRSEMNVSTLELGDSALYLCASSLAIVRYTGELFFGEGSRLTVL.

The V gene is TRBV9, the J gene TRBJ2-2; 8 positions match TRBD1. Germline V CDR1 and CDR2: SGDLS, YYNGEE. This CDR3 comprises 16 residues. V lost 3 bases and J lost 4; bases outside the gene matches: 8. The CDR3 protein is CASSEGQGMSTGELFF. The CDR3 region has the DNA TGTGCCAGCAGCGAAGGACAGGGTATGAGCACCGGGGAGCTGTTTTTT.

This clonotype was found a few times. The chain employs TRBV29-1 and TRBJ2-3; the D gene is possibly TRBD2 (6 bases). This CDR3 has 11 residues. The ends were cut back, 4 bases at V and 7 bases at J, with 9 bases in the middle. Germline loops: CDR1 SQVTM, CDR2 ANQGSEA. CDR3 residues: CSVVSGYTQYF. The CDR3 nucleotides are TGCAGCGTTGTAAGCGGGTATACGCAGTATTTT.

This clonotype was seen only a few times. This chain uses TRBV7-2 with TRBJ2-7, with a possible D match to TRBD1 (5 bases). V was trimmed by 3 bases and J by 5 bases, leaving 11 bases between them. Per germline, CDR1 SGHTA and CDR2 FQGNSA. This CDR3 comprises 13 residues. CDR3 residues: CASSFAGIDEQYF. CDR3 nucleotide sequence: TGTGCCAGCAGCTTCGCAGGGATCGACGAGCAGTACTTC.

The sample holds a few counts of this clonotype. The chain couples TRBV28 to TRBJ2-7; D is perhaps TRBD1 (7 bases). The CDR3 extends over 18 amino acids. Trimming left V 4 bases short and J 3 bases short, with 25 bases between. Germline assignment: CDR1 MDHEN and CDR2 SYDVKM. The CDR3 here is CASSSPGGWDSGYYEQYF. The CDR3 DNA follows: TGTGCCAGCAGTTCCCCAGGGGGATGGGACAGCGGGTACTACGAGCAGTACTTC.